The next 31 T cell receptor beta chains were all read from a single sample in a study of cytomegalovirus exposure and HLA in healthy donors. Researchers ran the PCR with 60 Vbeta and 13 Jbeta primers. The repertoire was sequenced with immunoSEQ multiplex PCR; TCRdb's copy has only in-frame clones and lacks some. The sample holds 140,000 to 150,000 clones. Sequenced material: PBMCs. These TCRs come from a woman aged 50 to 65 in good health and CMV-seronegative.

The CDR3 DNA sequence: TGTGCCAGCAGTTTCCTTGGGCTTCAGTACTTC. Protein sequence: CASSFLGLQYF. The rearrangement uses TRBV28 and TRBJ2-4; D gene unclear. The V gene lost 3 bases and the J gene lost 11 bases, with 8 bases spanning the gap. This CDR3 has 11 amino acids. CDR1 and CDR2 from the germline V gene are MDHEN and SYDVKM.

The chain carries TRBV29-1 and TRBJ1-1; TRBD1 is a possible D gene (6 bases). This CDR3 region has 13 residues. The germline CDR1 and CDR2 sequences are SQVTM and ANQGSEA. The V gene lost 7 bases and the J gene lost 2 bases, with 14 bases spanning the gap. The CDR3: CSGDKTGNTEAFF. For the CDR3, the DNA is TGCAGCGGGGATAAGACAGGAAACACTGAAGCTTTCTTT.

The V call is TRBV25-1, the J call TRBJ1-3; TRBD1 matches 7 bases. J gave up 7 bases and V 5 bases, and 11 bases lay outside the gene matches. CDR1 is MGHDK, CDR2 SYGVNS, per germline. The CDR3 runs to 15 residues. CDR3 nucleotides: TGTGCCAGCAGTTCCCCGACAGGGCTGGGGAACACCATATATTTT. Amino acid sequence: CASSSPTGLGNTIYF.

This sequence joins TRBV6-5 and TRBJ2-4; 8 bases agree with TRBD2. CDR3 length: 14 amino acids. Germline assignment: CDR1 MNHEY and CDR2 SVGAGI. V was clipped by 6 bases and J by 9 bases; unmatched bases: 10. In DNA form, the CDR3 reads TGTGCCAGCAGCTACGAGCCGGGGGGGGGCATTCAGTACTTC. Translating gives CASSYEPGGGIQYF.

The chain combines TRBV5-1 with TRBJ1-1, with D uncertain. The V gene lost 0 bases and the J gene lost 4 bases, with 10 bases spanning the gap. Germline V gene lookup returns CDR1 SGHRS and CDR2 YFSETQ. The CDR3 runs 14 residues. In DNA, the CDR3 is TGCGCCAGCAGCTTGGAGTTTGAGGGCACTGAAGCTTTCTTT. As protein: CASSLEFEGTEAFF.

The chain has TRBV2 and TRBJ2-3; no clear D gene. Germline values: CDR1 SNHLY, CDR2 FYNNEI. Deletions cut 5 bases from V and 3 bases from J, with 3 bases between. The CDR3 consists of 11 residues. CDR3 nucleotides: TGTGCCAGCAGTCTTACAGATACGCAGTATTTT. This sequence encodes CASSLTDTQYF.

CDR3 loop: CAWVHMGNTIYF. CDR3 bases: TGTGCCTGGGTTCACATGGGAAACACCATATATTTT. The chain uses TRBV30 and TRBJ1-3; the D is unclear. The CDR3 extends over 12 amino acids. With 5 bases removed from V and 4 bases from J, the gap between germline ends came to 9 bases. CDR1 is GTSNPN and CDR2 is SVGIG in the germline V gene (reference sequence).

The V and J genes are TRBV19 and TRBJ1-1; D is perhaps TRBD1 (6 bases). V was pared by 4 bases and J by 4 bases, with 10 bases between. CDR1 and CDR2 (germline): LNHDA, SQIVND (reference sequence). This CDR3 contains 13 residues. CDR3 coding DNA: TGTGCCAGTAGTACCACAGGGTCCACTGAAGCTTTCTTT. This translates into CASSTTGSTEAFF.

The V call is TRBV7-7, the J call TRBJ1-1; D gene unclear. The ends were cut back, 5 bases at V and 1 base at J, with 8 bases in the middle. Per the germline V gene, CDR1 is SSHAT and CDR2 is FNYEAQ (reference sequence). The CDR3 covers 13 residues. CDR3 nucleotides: TGTGCCAGCAGCGCGTTCGGGAACACTGAAGCTTTCTTT. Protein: CASSAFGNTEAFF.

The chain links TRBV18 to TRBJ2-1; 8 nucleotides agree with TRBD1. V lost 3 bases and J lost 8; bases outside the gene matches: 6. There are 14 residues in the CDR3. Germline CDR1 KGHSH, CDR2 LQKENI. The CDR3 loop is CASSPGQGDYEQFF. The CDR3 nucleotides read TGTGCCAGCTCACCCGGACAGGGTGATTATGAGCAGTTCTTC.

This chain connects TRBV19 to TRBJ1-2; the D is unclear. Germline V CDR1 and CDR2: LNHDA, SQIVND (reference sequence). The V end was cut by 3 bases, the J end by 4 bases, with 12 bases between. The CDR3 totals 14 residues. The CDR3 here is CASSIAAQVYGYTF. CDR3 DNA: TGTGCCAGTAGTATCGCCGCGCAGGTCTATGGCTACACCTTC.

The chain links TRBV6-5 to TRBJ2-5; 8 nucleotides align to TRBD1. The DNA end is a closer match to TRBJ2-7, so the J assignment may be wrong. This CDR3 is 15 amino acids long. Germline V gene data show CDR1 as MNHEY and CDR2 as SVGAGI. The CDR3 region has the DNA TGTGCCAGCAGTGGACAGGGAGTTCTCTCCTACGAGCAGTACTTC. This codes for CASSGQGVLSYEQYF.

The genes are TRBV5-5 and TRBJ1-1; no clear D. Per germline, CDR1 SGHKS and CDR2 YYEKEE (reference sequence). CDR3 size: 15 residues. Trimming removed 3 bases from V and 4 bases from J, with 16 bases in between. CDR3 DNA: TGTGCCAGCAGCTCTGAAACAGTGTTAGGCACTGAAGCTTTCTTT. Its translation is CASSSETVLGTEAFF.

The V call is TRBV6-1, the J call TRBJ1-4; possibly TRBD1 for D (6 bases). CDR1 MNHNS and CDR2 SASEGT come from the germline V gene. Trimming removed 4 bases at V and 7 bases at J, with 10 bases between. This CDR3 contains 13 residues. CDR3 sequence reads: CASSVGRGEKLFF. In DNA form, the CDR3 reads TGTGCCAGCAGTGTAGGCAGGGGTGAAAAACTGTTTTTT.

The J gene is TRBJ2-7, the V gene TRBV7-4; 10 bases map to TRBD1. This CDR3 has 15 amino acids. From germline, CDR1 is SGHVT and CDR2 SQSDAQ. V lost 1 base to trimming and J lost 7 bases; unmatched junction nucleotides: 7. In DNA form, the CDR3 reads TGTGCCAGCAGCTTAGTCCGACAGGGGGCGCGAGAGCAGTACTTC. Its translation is CASSLVRQGAREQYF.

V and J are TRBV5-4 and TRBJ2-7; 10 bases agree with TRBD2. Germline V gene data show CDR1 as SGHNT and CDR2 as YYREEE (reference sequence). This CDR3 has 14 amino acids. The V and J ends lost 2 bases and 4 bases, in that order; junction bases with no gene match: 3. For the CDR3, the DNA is TGTGCCAGCAGCTTAGCGGGGGGGGTTTACGAGCAGTACTTC. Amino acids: CASSLAGGVYEQYF.

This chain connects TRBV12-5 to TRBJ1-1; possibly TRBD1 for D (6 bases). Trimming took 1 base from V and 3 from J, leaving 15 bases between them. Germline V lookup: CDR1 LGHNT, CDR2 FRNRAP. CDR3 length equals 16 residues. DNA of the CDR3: TGTGCTAGTGGTTTGGCCCAGACCTCAGGGGACACTGAAGCTTTCTTT. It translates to CASGLAQTSGDTEAFF.

The CDR3 DNA reads as TGTGCCAGTACCCGCGCGGGGACAGAAAATCAGCCCCAGCATTTT. Protein: CASTRAGTENQPQHF. The chain couples TRBV19 to TRBJ1-5, with 7 bases matching TRBD1. The CDR3 runs to 15 residues. After removal of 7 bases from V and 4 bases from J, the junction contained 10 bases not matched to a gene. Per the germline V gene, CDR1 is LNHDA and CDR2 is SQIVND (reference sequence).

CDR3 in amino acids: CASSERGGVGYEQYF. CDR3 DNA sequence: TGTGCCAGCAGTGAACGGGGGGGGGTTGGCTACGAGCAGTACTTC. This chain connects TRBV6-1 to TRBJ2-7, with 8 bases identical to TRBD2. The germline CDR1 and CDR2 sequences are MNHNS and SASEGT. The length of the CDR3 is 15 residues. The V gene end was trimmed by 2 bases and the J gene end by 3 bases; junction bases not matched to a gene: 6.

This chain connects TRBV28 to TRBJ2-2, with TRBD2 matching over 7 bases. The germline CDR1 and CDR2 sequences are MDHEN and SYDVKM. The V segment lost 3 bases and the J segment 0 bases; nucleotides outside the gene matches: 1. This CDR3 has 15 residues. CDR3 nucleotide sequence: TGTGCCAGCAGTTTCCTAGCGGCGAACACCGGGGAGCTGTTTTTT. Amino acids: CASSFLAANTGELFF. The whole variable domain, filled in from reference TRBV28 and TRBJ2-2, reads DVKVTQSSRYLVKRTGEKVFLECVQDMDHENMFWYRQDPGLGLRLIYFSYDVKMKEKGDIPEGYSVSREKKERFSLILESASTNQTSMYLCASSFLAANTGELFFGEGSRLTVL.

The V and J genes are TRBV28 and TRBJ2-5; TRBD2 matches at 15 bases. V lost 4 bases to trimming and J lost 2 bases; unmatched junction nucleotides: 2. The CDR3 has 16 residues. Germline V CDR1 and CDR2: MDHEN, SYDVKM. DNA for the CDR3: TGTGCCAGCAGTTCCGGACTAGCGGGGGGGCAAGAGACCCAGTACTTC. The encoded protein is CASSSGLAGGQETQYF.

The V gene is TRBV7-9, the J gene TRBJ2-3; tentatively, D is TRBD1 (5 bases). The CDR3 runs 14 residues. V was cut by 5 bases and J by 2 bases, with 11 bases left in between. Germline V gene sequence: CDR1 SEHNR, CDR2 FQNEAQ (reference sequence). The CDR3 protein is CASSPQGVTDTQYF. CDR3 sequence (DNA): TGTGCCAGCAGCCCCCAAGGGGTCACAGATACGCAGTATTTT.

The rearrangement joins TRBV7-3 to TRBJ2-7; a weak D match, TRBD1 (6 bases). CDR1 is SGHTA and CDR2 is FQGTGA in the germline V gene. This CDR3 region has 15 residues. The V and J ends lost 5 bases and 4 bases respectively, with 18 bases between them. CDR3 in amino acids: CASSHGPGVGYEQYF. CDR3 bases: TGTGCCAGCAGCCACGGCCCAGGGGTGGGTTACGAGCAGTACTTC. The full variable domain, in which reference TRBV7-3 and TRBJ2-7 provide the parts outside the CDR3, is GAGVSQTPSNKVTEKGKYVELRCDPISGHTALYWYRQSLGQGPEFLIYFQGTGAADDSGLPNDRFFAVRPEGSVSTLKIQRTERGDSAVYLCASSHGPGVGYEQYFGPGTRLTVT.

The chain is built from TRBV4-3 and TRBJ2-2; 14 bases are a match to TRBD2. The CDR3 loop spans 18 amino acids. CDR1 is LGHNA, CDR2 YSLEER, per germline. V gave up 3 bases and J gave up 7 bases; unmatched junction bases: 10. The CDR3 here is CASSHKKGLAGESGELFF. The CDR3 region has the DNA TGCGCCAGCAGCCACAAAAAGGGACTAGCGGGAGAGAGCGGGGAGCTGTTTTTT.

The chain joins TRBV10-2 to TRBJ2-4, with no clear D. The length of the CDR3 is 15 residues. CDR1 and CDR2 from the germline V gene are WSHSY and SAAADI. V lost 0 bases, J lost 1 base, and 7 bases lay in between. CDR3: CASSESRSAKNIQYF. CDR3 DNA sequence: TGCGCCAGCAGTGAGTCGAGGAGTGCCAAAAACATTCAGTACTTC.

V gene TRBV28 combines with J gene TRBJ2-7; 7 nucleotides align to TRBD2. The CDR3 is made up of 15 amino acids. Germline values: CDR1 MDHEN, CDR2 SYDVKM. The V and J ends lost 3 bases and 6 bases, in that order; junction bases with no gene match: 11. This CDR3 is CASSFSAGDWGEQYF. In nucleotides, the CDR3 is TGTGCCAGCAGTTTTTCCGCGGGAGATTGGGGCGAGCAGTACTTC.

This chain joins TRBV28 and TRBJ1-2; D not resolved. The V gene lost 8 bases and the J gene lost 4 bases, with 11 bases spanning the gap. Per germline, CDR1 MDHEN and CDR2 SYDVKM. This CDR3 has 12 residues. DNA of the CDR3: TGTGCCAGCGGTAGTCCTTCCTATGGCTACACCTTC. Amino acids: CASGSPSYGYTF.

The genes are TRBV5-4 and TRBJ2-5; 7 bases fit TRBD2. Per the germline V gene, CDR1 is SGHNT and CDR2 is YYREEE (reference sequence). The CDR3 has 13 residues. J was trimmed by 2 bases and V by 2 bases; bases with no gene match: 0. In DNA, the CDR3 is TGTGCCAGCAGCTTTAGCGGGCAAGAGACCCAGTACTTC. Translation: CASSFSGQETQYF.

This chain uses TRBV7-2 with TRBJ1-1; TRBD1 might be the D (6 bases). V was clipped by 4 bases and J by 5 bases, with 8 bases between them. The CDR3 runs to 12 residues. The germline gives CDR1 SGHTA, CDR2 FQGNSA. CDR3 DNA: TGTGCCAGCAGCTCGAGGGGGACTGAAGCTTTCTTT. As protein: CASSSRGTEAFF.

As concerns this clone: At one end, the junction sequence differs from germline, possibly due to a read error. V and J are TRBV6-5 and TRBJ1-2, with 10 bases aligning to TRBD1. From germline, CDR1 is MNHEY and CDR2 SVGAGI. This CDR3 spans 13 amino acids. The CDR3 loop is CASSLETGGRPAF. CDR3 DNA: TGTGCCAGCAGTCTTGAGACAGGGGGCCGGCCGGCCTTC.

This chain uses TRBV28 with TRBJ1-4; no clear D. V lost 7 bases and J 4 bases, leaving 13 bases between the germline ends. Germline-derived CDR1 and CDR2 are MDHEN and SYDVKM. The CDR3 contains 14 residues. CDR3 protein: CASTPPQFNEKLFF. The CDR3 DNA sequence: TGTGCCAGCACCCCTCCACAGTTTAATGAAAAACTGTTTTTT.